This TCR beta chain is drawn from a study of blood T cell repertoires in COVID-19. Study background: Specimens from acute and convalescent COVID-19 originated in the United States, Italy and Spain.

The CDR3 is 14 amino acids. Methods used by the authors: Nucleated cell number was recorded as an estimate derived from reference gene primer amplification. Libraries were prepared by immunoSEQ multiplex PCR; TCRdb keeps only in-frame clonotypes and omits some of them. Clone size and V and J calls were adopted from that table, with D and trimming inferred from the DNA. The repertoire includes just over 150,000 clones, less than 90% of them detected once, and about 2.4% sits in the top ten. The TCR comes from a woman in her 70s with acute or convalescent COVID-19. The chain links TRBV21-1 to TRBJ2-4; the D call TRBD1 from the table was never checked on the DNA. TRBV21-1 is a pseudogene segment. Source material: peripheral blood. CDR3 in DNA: TGTGCCAGCAGCAAAGGGACAGAAAAAAACATTCAGTACTTC. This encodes CASSKGTEKNIQYF.